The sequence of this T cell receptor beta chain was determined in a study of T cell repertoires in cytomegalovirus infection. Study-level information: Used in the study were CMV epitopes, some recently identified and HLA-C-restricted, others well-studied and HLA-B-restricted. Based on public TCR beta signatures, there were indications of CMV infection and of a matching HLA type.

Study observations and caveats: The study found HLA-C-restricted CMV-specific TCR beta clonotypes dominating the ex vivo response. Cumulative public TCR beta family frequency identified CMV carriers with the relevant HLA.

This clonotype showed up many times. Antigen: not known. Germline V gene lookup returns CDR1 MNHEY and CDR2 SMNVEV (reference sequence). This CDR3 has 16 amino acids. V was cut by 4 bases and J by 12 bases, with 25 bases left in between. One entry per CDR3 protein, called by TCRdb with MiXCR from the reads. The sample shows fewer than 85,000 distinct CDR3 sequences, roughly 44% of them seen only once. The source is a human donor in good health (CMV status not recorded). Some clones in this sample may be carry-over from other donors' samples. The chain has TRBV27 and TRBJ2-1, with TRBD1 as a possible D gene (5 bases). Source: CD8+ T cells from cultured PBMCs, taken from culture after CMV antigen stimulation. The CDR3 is CASSSPVGHRPPMQFF. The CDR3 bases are TGTGCCAGCAGTTCCCCGGTCGGCCACAGGCCCCCTATGCAGTTCTTC.